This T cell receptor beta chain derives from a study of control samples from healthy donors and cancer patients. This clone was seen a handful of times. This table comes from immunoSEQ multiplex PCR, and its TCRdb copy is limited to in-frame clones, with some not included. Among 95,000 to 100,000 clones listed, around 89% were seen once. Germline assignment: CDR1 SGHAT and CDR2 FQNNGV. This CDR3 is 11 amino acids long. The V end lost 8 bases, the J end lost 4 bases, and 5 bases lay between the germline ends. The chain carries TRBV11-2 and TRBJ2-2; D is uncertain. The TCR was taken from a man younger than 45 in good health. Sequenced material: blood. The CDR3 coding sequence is TGTGCCAGCCACGCCACCGGGGAGCTGTTTTTT. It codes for CASHATGELFF.